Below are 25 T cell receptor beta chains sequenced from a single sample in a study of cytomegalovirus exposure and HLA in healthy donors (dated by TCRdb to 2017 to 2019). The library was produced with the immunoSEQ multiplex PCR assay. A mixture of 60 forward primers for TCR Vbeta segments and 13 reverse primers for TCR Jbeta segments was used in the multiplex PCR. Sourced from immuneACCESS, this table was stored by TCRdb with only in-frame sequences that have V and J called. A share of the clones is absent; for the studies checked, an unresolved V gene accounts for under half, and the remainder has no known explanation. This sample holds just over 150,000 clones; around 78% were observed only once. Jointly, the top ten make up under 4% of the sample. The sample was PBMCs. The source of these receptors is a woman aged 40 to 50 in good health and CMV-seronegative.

The CDR3 protein is CASSLSSGNEQFF. CDR3 sequence (DNA): TGTGCCAGCAGCTTATCTAGCGGCAATGAGCAGTTCTTC. V gene TRBV11-2 combines with J gene TRBJ2-1, with 7 bases fitting TRBD2. This CDR3 has 13 residues. Germline lookup yields CDR1 SGHAT and CDR2 FQNNGV. The V segment lost 2 bases and the J segment 6 bases; nucleotides outside the gene matches: 1.

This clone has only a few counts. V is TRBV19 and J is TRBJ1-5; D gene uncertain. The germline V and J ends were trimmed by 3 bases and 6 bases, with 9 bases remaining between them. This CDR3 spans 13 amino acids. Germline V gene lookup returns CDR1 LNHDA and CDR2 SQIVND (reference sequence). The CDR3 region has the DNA TGTGCCAGTAGTATGGGTGACTCTCAGCCCCAGCATTTT. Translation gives CASSMGDSQPQHF.

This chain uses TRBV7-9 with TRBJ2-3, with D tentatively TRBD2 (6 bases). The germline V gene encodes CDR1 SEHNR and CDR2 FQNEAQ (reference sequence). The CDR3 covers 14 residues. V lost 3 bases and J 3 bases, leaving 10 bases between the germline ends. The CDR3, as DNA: TGTGCCAGCAGCTTCGGCGGGGATACAGATACGCAGTATTTT. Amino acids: CASSFGGDTDTQYF.

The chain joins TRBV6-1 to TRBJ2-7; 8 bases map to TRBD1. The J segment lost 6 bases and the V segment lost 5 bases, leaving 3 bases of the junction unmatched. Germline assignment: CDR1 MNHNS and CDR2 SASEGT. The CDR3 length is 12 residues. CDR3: CASSSRGREQYF. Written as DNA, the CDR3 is TGTGCCAGCAGTTCCAGGGGGCGCGAGCAGTACTTC.

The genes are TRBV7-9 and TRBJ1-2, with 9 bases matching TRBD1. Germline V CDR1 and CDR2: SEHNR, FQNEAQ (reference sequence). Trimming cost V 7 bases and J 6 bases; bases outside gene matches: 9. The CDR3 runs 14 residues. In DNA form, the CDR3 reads TGTGCCAGCACCCTACAGGGGGCTGGAAATGGCTACACCTTC. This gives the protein CASTLQGAGNGYTF.

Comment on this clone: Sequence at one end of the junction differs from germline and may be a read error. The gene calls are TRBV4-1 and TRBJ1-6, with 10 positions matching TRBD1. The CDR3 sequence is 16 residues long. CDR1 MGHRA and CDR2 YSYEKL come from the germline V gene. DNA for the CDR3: TGCGCCAGCGGCCAAGATGGGACAGGGGTGTTTTCACCCCTCCACTTT. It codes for CASGQDGTGVFSPLHF.

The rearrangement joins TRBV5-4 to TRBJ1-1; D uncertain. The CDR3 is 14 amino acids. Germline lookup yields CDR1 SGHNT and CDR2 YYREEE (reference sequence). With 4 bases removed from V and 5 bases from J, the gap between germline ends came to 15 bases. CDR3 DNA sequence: TGTGCCAGCAGCGCGATTCGAAGTGAGACTGAAGCTTTCTTT. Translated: CASSAIRSETEAFF.

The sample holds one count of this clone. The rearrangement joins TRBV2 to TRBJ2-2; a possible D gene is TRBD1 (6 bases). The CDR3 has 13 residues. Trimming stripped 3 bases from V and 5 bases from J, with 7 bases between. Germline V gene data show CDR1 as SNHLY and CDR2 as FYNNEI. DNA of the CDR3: TGTGCCAGCAGTGACGGACAGACCGGGGAGCTGTTTTTT. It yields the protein CASSDGQTGELFF.

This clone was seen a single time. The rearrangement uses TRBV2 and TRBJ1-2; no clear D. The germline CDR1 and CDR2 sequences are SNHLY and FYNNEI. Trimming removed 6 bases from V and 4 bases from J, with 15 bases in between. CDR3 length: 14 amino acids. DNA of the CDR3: TGTGCCAGCAGGGACCCGGGCGAGGGCTATGGCTACACCTTC. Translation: CASRDPGEGYGYTF. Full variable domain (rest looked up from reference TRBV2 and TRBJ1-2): EPEVTQTPSHQVTQMGQEVILRCVPISNHLYFYWYRQILGQKVEFLVSFYNNEISEKSEIFDDQFSVERPDGSNFTLKIRSTKLEDSAMYFCASRDPGEGYGYTFGSGTRLTVV.

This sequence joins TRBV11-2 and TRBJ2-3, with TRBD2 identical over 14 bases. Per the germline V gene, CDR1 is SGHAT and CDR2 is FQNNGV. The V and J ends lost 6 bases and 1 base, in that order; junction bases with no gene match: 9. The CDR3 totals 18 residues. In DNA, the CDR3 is TGTGCCAGCAGGAAGGGACTAGCGGGGGAGTACGGCACAGATACGCAGTATTTT. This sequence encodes CASRKGLAGEYGTDTQYF.

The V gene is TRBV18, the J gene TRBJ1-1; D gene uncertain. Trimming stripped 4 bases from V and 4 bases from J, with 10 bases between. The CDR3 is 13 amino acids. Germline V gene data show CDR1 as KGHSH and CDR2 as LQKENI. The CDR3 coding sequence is TGTGCCAGCTCACTCGGCCAGGCCACTGAAGCTTTCTTT. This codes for CASSLGQATEAFF.

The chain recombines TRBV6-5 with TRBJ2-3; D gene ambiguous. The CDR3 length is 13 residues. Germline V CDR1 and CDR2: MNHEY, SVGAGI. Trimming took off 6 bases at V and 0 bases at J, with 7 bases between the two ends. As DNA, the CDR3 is TGTGCCAGCAGGAAGACTAGCACAGATACGCAGTATTTT. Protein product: CASRKTSTDTQYF.

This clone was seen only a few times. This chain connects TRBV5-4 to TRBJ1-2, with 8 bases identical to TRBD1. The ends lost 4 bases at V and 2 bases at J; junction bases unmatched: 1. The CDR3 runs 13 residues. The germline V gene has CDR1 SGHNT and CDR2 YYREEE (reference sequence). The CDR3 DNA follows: TGTGCCAGCAGCCGGGACAGGAACTATGGCTACACCTTC. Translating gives CASSRDRNYGYTF.

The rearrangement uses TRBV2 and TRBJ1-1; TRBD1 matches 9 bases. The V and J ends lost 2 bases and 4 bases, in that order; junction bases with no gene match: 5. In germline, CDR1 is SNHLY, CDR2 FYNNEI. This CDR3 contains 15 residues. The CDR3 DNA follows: TGTGCCAGCAGTGAACTAGGACAGGGGAGCACTGAAGCTTTCTTT. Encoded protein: CASSELGQGSTEAFF.

The CDR3 DNA reads TGTGCCAGCAGCTTAGATTTTGAGCGGGGGAGTTACAATGAGCAGTTCTTC. This codes for CASSLDFERGSYNEQFF. The rearrangement joins TRBV11-2 to TRBJ2-1; 8 bases are a match to TRBD2. Germline V gives CDR1 SGHAT, CDR2 FQNNGV. This CDR3 has 17 residues. The junction had 8 bases not matched to a gene; V was cut back by 0 bases and J by 4 bases.

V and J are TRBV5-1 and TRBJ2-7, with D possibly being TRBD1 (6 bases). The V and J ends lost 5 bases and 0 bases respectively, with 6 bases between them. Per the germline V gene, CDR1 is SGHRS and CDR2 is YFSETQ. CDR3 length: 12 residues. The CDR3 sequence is CASRDSSYEQYF. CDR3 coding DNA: TGCGCCAGCAGGGACAGCTCCTACGAGCAGTACTTC.

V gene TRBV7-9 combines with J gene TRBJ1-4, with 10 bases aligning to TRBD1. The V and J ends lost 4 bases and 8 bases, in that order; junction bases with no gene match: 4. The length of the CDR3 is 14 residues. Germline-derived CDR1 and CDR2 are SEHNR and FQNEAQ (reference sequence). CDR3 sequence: CASSSGTGAEKLFF. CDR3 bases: TGTGCCAGCAGCTCCGGGACAGGGGCGGAAAAACTGTTTTTT.

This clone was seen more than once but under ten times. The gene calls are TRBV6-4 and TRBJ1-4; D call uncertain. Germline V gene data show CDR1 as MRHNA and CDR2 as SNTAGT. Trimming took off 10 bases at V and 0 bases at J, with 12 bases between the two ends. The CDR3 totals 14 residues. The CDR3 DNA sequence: TGTGCCATCTCCTCGGGTGCAACTAATGAAAAACTGTTTTTT. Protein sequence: CAISSGATNEKLFF.

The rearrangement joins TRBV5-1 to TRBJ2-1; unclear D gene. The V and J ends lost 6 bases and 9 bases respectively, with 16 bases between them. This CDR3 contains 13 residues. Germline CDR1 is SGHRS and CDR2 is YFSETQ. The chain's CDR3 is CASTSATGFEQFF. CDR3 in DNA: TGCGCCAGCACCTCAGCAACGGGTTTTGAGCAGTTCTTC. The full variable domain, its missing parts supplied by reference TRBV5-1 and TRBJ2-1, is KAGVTQTPRYLIKTRGQQVTLSCSPISGHRSVSWYQQTPGQGLQFLFEYFSETQRNKGNFPGRFSGRQFSNSRSEMNVSTLELGDSALYLCASTSATGFEQFFGPGTRLTVL.

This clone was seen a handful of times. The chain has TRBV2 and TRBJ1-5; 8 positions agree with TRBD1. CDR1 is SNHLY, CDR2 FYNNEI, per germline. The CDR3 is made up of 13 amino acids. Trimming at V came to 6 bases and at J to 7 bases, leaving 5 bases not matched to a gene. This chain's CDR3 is CASRAGGIQPQHF. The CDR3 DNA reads TGTGCCAGCAGGGCAGGGGGCATCCAGCCCCAGCATTTT. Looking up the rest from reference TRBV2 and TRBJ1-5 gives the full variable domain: EPEVTQTPSHQVTQMGQEVILRCVPISNHLYFYWYRQILGQKVEFLVSFYNNEISEKSEIFDDQFSVERPDGSNFTLKIRSTKLEDSAMYFCASRAGGIQPQHFGDGTRLSIL.

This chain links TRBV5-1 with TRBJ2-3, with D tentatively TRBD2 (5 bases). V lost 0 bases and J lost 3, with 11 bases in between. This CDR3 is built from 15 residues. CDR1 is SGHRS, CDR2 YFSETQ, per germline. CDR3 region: CASSLVGGRTDTQYF. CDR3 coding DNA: TGCGCCAGCAGCTTGGTCGGAGGACGGACAGATACGCAGTATTTT.

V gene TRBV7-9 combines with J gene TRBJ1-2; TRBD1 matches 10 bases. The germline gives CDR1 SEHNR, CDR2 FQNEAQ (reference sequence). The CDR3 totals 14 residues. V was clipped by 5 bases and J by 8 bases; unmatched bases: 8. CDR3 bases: TGTGCCAGCAGCGTCCGGGACAGGGGACGAGGCTACACCTTC. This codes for CASSVRDRGRGYTF.

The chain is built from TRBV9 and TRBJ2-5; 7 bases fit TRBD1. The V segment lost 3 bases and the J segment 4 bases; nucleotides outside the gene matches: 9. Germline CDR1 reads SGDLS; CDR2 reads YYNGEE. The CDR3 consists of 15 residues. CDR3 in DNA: TGTGCCAGCAGCGGTCCCGGAACAGGGGTAGAGACCCAGTACTTC. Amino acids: CASSGPGTGVETQYF.

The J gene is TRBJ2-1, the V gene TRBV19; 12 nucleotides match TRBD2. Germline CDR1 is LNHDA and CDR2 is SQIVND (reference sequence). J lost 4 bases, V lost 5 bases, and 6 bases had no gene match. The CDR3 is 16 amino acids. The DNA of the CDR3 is TGTGCCAGTAGTGCCTCTAGCGGGGGGGCATACAATGAGCAGTTCTTC. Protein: CASSASSGGAYNEQFF.

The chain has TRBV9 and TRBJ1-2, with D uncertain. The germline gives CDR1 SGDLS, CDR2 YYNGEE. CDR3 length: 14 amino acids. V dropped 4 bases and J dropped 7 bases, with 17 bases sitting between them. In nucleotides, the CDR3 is TGTGCCAGCAGCATAAGGTCCTCTGCGGGTGGCTACACCTTC. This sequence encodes CASSIRSSAGGYTF.